This T cell receptor (beta chain) originates from a study of blood T cell repertoires in COVID-19. Across the study: Acute and convalescent COVID-19 specimens originated in the United States, Italy and Spain. T cells, B-cell-depleted T cells, or PBMCs provided the cDNA or gDNA that served as material.

Germline CDR1 and CDR2: LGHDT and YNNKEL (reference sequence). This CDR3 spans 18 amino acids. V was cut by 3 bases and J by 5 bases, with 25 bases left in between. Under the authors' procedure: Researchers report that nucleated cell counts were estimated from reference gene primer amplification. Sequenced by immunoSEQ multiplex PCR; TCRdb stores in-frame clones only, minus some. V, J and clone size reflect that table, while D and trimming were determined from the DNA. Among approximately 260,000 clones listed, about 88% were seen once. This TCR was sampled from a woman aged 40 to 49 who had recovered from COVID-19. Specimen: peripheral blood. The chain couples TRBV3-1 (or the pseudogene TRBV3-2) to TRBJ2-5, with a possible D match to TRBD2 (5 bases). The CDR3, as DNA: TGTGCCAGCAGCCATCAGCCAGCAGCGGTTGGGATGCGCGAGACCCAGTACTTC. It specifies CASSHQPAAVGMRETQYF.